The next 13 T cell receptor beta chains were all read from a single sample in a study of PD-1 blockade in classical Hodgkin lymphoma. The method was immunoSEQ multiplex PCR; TCRdb's version includes in-frame clones alone and lacks a portion of them. The sample has around 60,000 clones, around 89% seen once. Each patient relapsed following autologous stem cell transplantation, and prior brentuximab vedotin exposure differed. Sequencing was performed on peripheral blood mononuclear cells (PBMCs), taken before the second cycle of nivolumab. These receptor sequences come from a human donor with classical Hodgkin lymphoma.

The chain recombines TRBV7-2 with TRBJ2-7, with 9 bases aligning to TRBD1. The CDR3 totals 17 residues. The V and J ends lost 1 base and 2 bases, in that order; junction bases with no gene match: 9. CDR1 is SGHTA, CDR2 FQGNSA, per germline. The DNA for the CDR3 is TGTGCCAGCAGCTTAGTCGGCGGGACAGGGCCGACCTACGAGCAGTACTTC. Translating gives CASSLVGGTGPTYEQYF.

This clone came up once. The chain employs TRBV5-1 and TRBJ2-1, with a tentative D call TRBD2 (6 bases). The CDR3 runs to 16 residues. The V gene's germline CDR1 is SGHRS and CDR2 YFSETQ. Trimming removed 0 bases from V and 4 bases from J, with 14 bases in between. The CDR3 DNA is TGCGCCAGCAGCTTGGCCATAGTAGCGGCTTACAATGAGCAGTTCTTC. Protein product: CASSLAIVAAYNEQFF.

J is TRBJ2-7 and V is TRBV15, with D tentatively TRBD2 (5 bases). The CDR3 is 13 residues long. With 0 bases removed from V and 5 bases from J, the gap between germline ends came to 8 bases. Germline CDR1 is LNHNV and CDR2 is YYDKDF (reference sequence). The CDR3 here is CATSRDSDDEQYF. Written as DNA, the CDR3 is TGTGCCACCAGCAGAGATAGCGACGACGAGCAGTACTTC.

The rearrangement joins TRBV4-1 to TRBJ1-2, with D possibly being TRBD1 (5 bases). This CDR3 has 17 residues. V was trimmed by 0 bases and J by 6 bases, leaving 20 bases between them. Germline CDR1 MGHRA, CDR2 YSYEKL. The CDR3 reads CASSQEPVGGGSHGYTF. CDR3 DNA: TGCGCCAGCAGCCAAGAGCCAGTGGGGGGTGGTAGCCATGGCTACACCTTC.

The V gene is TRBV19, the J gene TRBJ2-7; 7 bases line up with TRBD2. V lost 3 bases to trimming and J lost 0 bases; unmatched junction nucleotides: 5. Germline CDR1 LNHDA, CDR2 SQIVND (reference sequence). The CDR3 is made up of 15 amino acids. CDR3 protein: CASSMESGTSYEQYF. DNA of the CDR3: TGTGCCAGTAGTATGGAGAGCGGGACCTCCTACGAGCAGTACTTC.

The J gene is TRBJ1-1, the V gene TRBV6-5, with TRBD1 as a possible D gene (6 bases). Germline CDR1 reads MNHEY; CDR2 reads SVGAGI. The CDR3 is made up of 14 amino acids. V was trimmed by 0 bases and J by 5 bases, leaving 10 bases between them. The CDR3 DNA sequence: TGTGCCAGCAGTTACTCCGGGGGCGGGACTGAAGCTTTCTTT. Translated: CASSYSGGGTEAFF.

This clone has a handful of counts. The chain couples TRBV5-1 to TRBJ2-2, with D perhaps given as TRBD1 or TRBD2 (5 bases each). Trimming left V 4 bases short and J 6 bases short, with 16 bases between. The CDR3 covers 15 residues. Germline CDR1 is SGHRS and CDR2 is YFSETQ. The CDR3 DNA reads as TGCGCCAGCAGCCCCACTCGAGGGGCGGCCGGGGAGCTGTTTTTT. Protein product: CASSPTRGAAGELFF. Supplemented by reference TRBV5-1 and TRBJ2-2, the full variable domain reads KAGVTQTPRYLIKTRGQQVTLSCSPISGHRSVSWYQQTPGQGLQFLFEYFSETQRNKGNFPGRFSGRQFSNSRSEMNVSTLELGDSALYLCASSPTRGAAGELFFGEGSRLTVL.

The chain carries TRBV10-1 and TRBJ1-5, with D uncertain. Germline V lookup: CDR1 WNHNN, CDR2 SYGVQD (reference sequence). The V end was cut by 8 bases, the J end by 1 base, with 12 bases between. The CDR3 length is 14 residues. The CDR3 region is CASRDGGSNQPQHF. In nucleotides, the CDR3 is TGCGCCAGCCGCGACGGCGGGAGCAATCAGCCCCAGCATTTT.

This sequence joins TRBV5-1 and TRBJ1-2; D gene unclear. The V end was cut by 4 bases, the J end by 0 bases, with 10 bases between. This CDR3 has 14 residues. Per the germline V gene, CDR1 is SGHRS and CDR2 is YFSETQ. The CDR3 loop reads CASSTGEANYGYTF. CDR3 bases: TGCGCCAGCAGCACTGGGGAGGCTAACTATGGCTACACCTTC.

This clone was seen a single time. This rearrangement joins TRBV19 to TRBJ1-5, with D unclear. This CDR3 region has 14 residues. Looked up from germline, CDR1 is LNHDA and CDR2 is SQIVND (reference sequence). Trimming cost V 3 bases and J 5 bases, with 11 bases left between them. Written as DNA, the CDR3 is TGTGCCAGTAGTATCGGGCAGCTGGATCAGCCCCAGCATTTT. Translating it yields CASSIGQLDQPQHF.

This clone was counted a single time. The J gene is TRBJ1-1, the V gene TRBV18; 7 bases fit TRBD1. V dropped 4 bases and J dropped 8; count of bases not matched to a gene: 7. The germline gives CDR1 KGHSH, CDR2 LQKENI. The CDR3 length is 13 residues. The CDR3 region has the DNA TGTGCCAGCTCACTTGGGACAGACCTAGAAGCTTTCTTT. Its translation is CASSLGTDLEAFF.

The chain recombines TRBV27 with TRBJ1-3; D is undetermined. Germline CDR1 MNHEY, CDR2 SMNVEV (reference sequence). Trimming pared 4 bases from V and 0 bases from J, leaving 7 bases between. The CDR3 is 14 residues long. The CDR3 bases are TGTGCCAGCAGTTCTACGGTCTCTGGAAACACCATATATTTT. Its protein product is CASSSTVSGNTIYF.

This clone was seen a single time. The chain uses TRBV16 and TRBJ1-4; 8 nucleotides agree with TRBD1. Germline lookup yields CDR1 KGHSY and CDR2 FQNENV. CDR3 length: 18 residues. Trimming cost V 3 bases and J 0 bases; bases outside gene matches: 9. CDR3 residues: CASSQARQGLATNEKLFF. DNA for the CDR3: TGTGCCAGCAGCCAGGCCCGACAGGGGTTAGCAACTAATGAAAAACTGTTTTTT.